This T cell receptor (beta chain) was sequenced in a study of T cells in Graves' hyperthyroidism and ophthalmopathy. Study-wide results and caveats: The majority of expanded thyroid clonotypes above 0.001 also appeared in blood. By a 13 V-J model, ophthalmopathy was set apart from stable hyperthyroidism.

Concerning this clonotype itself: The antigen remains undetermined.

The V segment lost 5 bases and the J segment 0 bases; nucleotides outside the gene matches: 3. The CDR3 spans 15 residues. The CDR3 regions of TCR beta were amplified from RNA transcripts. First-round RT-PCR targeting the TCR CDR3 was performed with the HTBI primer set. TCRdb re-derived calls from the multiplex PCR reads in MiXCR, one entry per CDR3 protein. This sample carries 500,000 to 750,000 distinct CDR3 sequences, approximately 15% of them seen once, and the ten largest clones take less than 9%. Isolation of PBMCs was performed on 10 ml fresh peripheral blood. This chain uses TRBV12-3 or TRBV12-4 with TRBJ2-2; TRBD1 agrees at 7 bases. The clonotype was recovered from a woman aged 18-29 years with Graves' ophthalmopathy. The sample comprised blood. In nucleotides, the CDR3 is TGTGCCAGCAGTCGGGACAGTCCGAACACCGGGGAGCTGTTTTTT. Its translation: CASSRDSPNTGELFF.